The 29 T cell receptor beta chains presented below share a single source sample, sequenced in a study of human CD8 memory T cell subsets. TCR beta was sequenced from UMI-tagged 5' RACE libraries. TCRdb reprocessed the 5' RACE reads and stores each CDR3 protein as one record, lacking DNA. The table lists a few thousand distinct CDR3 sequences, with around 30% in the top ten. Input material: CD8+ effector memory T cells (TEM) sorted from PBMCs. Subset in this sample: effector memory CD8 T cells, CCR7- CD45RO+ CD95+. These receptors were collected from a human donor in good health.

V is TRBV6-5 and J is TRBJ2-7. The CDR3 length is 14 residues. Germline V gives CDR1 MNHEY, CDR2 SVGAGI. The CDR3 sequence is CASSYSSSSYEQYF.

The V gene is TRBV2, the J gene TRBJ2-1; without DNA, the TCRdb call of TRBD1 cannot be checked. CDR1 is SNHLY, CDR2 FYNNEI, per germline. The CDR3 covers 15 residues. CDR3 sequence: CATAPSAALYNEQFF.

The rearrangement links TRBV9 to TRBJ2-5; TCRdb gives TRBD2 as the D gene, but with no DNA this cannot be confirmed. Germline V gives CDR1 SGDLS, CDR2 YYNGEE. CDR3 length: 14 residues. The CDR3 loop reads CASSPSGRQETQYF.

The rearrangement uses TRBV7-9 and TRBJ1-5; TCRdb proposes TRBD1, but this gene call is untestable without DNA. CDR1 is SEHNR and CDR2 is FQNEAQ in the germline V gene (reference sequence). CDR3 size: 13 residues. The CDR3 region is CASSAGTGQPQHF.

The chain has TRBV20-1 and TRBJ1-5; TCRdb reports TRBD1, a call that lacks DNA to check it against. The CDR3 runs 14 residues. Germline V gene sequence: CDR1 DFQATT, CDR2 SNEGSKA (reference sequence). The CDR3 spells CSARSGKSNQPQHF.

By frequency, this clonotype is large. The gene calls are TRBV7-6 and TRBJ1-4. CDR3 length equals 13 residues. Germline assignment: CDR1 SGHVS and CDR2 FNYEAQ. CDR3 sequence: CASSLGLNEKLFF.

The chain employs TRBV14 and TRBJ2-3; TCRdb picks TRBD1, but there is no DNA to check that call. Germline V lookup: CDR1 SGHDN, CDR2 FVKESK. The CDR3 sequence is 15 residues long. CDR3: CASSQQGWSTDTQYF.

By frequency, this clonotype registers medium-sized. This rearrangement joins TRBV28 to TRBJ2-2. The CDR3 is 14 amino acids. Germline lookup yields CDR1 MDHEN and CDR2 SYDVKM. The CDR3 region is CASSSFTETGELFF. Supplemented by reference TRBV28 and TRBJ2-2, the full variable domain reads DVKVTQSSRYLVKRTGEKVFLECVQDMDHENMFWYRQDPGLGLRLIYFSYDVKMKEKGDIPEGYSVSREKKERFSLILESASTNQTSMYLCASSSFTETGELFFGEGSRLTVL.

This sequence joins TRBV10-3 and TRBJ2-7. Germline assignment: CDR1 ENHRY and CDR2 SYGVKD. This CDR3 spans 12 amino acids. The CDR3 spells CAISNSNYEQYF.

The chain has TRBV12-5 and TRBJ1-5; the TCRdb D gene call, TRBD1, has no DNA to confirm it. There are 16 residues in the CDR3. Germline-derived CDR1 and CDR2 are LGHNT and FRNRAP. The chain's CDR3 is CASGLALDRVNQPQHF.

The chain combines TRBV15 with TRBJ1-1. The CDR3 consists of 15 residues. Germline V gene lookup returns CDR1 LNHNV and CDR2 YYDKDF (reference sequence). The CDR3 protein is CATSDGRTMNTEAFF.

This chain joins TRBV19 and TRBJ2-7; there is no DNA to check the TCRdb D call of TRBD2. Germline V gives CDR1 LNHDA, CDR2 SQIVND (reference sequence). CDR3 length equals 12 residues. The CDR3 spells CASSRRSYEQYF.

The chain joins TRBV15 to TRBJ1-2; TCRdb's D call, TRBD1, is unchecked because there is no DNA. Germline lookup yields CDR1 LNHNV and CDR2 YYDKDF (reference sequence). The length of the CDR3 is 16 residues. The CDR3 region is CATSRDGQGAGYGYTF. The full variable domain, rest sourced from reference TRBV15 and TRBJ1-2, is DAMVIQNPRYQVTQFGKPVTLSCSQTLNHNVMYWYQQKSSQAPKLLFHYYDKDFNNEADTPDNFQSRRPNTSFCFLDIRSPGLGDTAMYLCATSRDGQGAGYGYTFGSGTRLTVV.

This clonotype is deemed medium-sized by its frequency. The V gene is TRBV15, the J gene TRBJ2-1. CDR1 and CDR2 (germline): LNHNV, YYDKDF (reference sequence). This CDR3 comprises 16 residues. The CDR3 reads CATSRDPGGMAYEQFF.

The chain employs TRBV19 and TRBJ2-3. CDR3 length: 13 residues. Germline-derived CDR1 and CDR2 are LNHDA and SQIVND (reference sequence). CDR3 in amino acids: CASSPHGTDTQYF.

The rearrangement joins TRBV2 to TRBJ2-2. The V gene's germline CDR1 is SNHLY and CDR2 FYNNEI. CDR3 length: 15 residues. CDR3 protein: CASSEGSTNTGELFF.

The chain has TRBV7-9 and TRBJ2-5; TCRdb lists TRBD2, though no DNA is available to test this call. Germline CDR1 and CDR2: SEHNR and FQNEAQ (reference sequence). The CDR3 sequence is 16 residues long. Here the CDR3 reads CASSFRLAGVGETQYF.

This chain connects TRBV28 to TRBJ2-7; the TCRdb D gene call, TRBD1, has no DNA to confirm it. Germline V gene lookup returns CDR1 MDHEN and CDR2 SYDVKM. The CDR3 spans 16 residues. The CDR3 spells CASSHAGTGSSYEQYF.

The chain couples TRBV7-6 to TRBJ2-1; TCRdb reports TRBD2, a call that lacks DNA to check it against. This CDR3 contains 14 residues. Germline V gene lookup returns CDR1 SGHVS and CDR2 FNYEAQ. The CDR3 sequence: CASSQLAGNNEQFF.

The chain links TRBV7-2 to TRBJ2-7; the D gene TCRdb calls, TRBD2, cannot be checked with no DNA. The CDR3 contains 16 residues. Germline V gene data show CDR1 as SGHTA and CDR2 as FQGNSA. The CDR3 sequence: CASSPTWTSGRVEQYF.

This clonotype is labeled medium-sized based on frequency. The gene calls are TRBV20-1 and TRBJ2-7; TCRdb designates TRBD2, a call that cannot be tested without DNA. The length of the CDR3 is 16 residues. Germline V CDR1 and CDR2: DFQATT, SNEGSKA (reference sequence). CDR3 in amino acids: CSARAYGSGGSYEQYF.

The J gene is TRBJ2-3, the V gene TRBV6-6; TCRdb's D call of TRBD1 is untestable without DNA. CDR1 and CDR2 from the germline V gene are MNHNY and SVGAGI (reference sequence). CDR3 length: 16 residues. CDR3 region: CASSPGTGGFTDTQYF.

The chain is built from TRBV6-5 and TRBJ2-6. The germline V gene has CDR1 MNHEY and CDR2 SVGAGI. This CDR3 spans 20 amino acids. This CDR3 is CASSYSILAARGPGANVLTF.

This chain connects TRBV4-1 to TRBJ2-2; the TRBD1 assignment by TCRdb is unverifiable without DNA. Germline loops: CDR1 MGHRA, CDR2 YSYEKL. CDR3 size: 20 residues. CDR3 loop: CASSPSGGQNTRKNTGELFF.

CDR3 in amino acids: CASSPADAGRDTDTQYF. The chain couples TRBV7-9 to TRBJ2-3; the D call from TCRdb, TRBD2, cannot be confirmed without DNA. The germline V gene encodes CDR1 SEHNR and CDR2 FQNEAQ (reference sequence). CDR3 length: 17 residues.

The chain employs TRBV24-1 and TRBJ1-2. This CDR3 region has 12 residues. Per germline, CDR1 KGHDR and CDR2 SFDVKD. The chain's CDR3 is CATSVGLGGYTF.

The rearrangement links TRBV7-2 to TRBJ2-5. There are 15 residues in the CDR3. Germline CDR1 and CDR2: SGHTA and FQGNSA. The CDR3 sequence is CASSSPYGEQETQYF.

This clonotype registers medium-sized by frequency. This chain uses TRBV5-1 with TRBJ1-5; as DNA is missing, the TRBD1 call by TCRdb cannot be tested. The CDR3 has 15 amino acids. CDR1 and CDR2 (germline): SGHRS, YFSETQ. The CDR3 loop reads CASSLTGNSNQPQHF.

V gene TRBV20-1 combines with J gene TRBJ1-5; TCRdb's assignment of TRBD1 cannot be checked, as there is no DNA. Germline V gene lookup returns CDR1 DFQATT and CDR2 SNEGSKA (reference sequence). The CDR3 contains 16 residues. CDR3 region: CSATGITDIGNQPQHF.